This record concerns one T cell receptor beta chain sequence. The data were taken from a study of PD-L1 blockade in urothelial cancer. Trimming stripped 5 bases from V and 0 bases from J, with 11 bases between. In germline, CDR1 is SGDLS, CDR2 YYNGEE. This CDR3 has 15 residues. Profiled with immunoSEQ multiplex PCR; TCRdb holds only in-frame clones, not every one. Here the sample spans tens of thousands of clones, approximately 83% being singletons. Here the sequenced sample was PBMCs, taken around atezolizumab (anti-PD-L1) treatment. The clonotype was recovered from a man between 60 and 75 years old with urothelial cancer. The gene calls are TRBV9 and TRBJ2-2; tentatively, D is TRBD1 (6 bases). In nucleotides, the CDR3 is TGTGCCAGCAGACGGACAGACCCGAACACCGGGGAGCTGTTTTTT. Protein sequence: CASRRTDPNTGELFF.